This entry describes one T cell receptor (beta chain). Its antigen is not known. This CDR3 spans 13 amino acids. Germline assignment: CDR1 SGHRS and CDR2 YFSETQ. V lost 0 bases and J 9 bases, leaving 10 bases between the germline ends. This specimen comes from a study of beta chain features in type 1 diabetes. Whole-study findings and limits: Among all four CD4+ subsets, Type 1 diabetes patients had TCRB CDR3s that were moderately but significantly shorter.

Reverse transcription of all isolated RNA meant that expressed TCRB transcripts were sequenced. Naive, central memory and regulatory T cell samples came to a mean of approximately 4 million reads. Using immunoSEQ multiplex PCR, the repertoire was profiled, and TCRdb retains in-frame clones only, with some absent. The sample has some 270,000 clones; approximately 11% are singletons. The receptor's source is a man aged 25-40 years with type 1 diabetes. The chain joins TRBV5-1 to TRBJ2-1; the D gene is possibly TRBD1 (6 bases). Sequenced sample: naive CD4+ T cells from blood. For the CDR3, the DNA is TGCGCCAGCAGCTTGGACAGGGTCGGTGAGCAGTTCTTC. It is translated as CASSLDRVGEQFF.